Each of the 23 T cell receptor beta chains below was sequenced from the same sample in a study of vaccination and CD4 T cells after COVID-19. The Oncomine TCR Beta short-read assay was applied to DNA of cultured CD4+ T cells. Using its own MiXCR run on the PCR reads, TCRdb lists one record per CDR3 protein. The repertoire holds fewer than 15,000 distinct CDR3 sequences, with about a third as singletons. These receptors' antigens are unknown. Treatment defined: 10-day PBMC culture with coronavirus spike peptide pools or control peptides (ViraFEST assay). The material sequenced was CD4+ T cells from blood, cultured in vitro. The receptors stem from a human donor who had recovered from COVID-19.

V is TRBV28 and J is TRBJ1-1; 7 nucleotides align to TRBD1. The germline V gene encodes CDR1 MDHEN and CDR2 SYDVKM. There are 13 residues in the CDR3. The V and J ends lost 6 bases and 5 bases, in that order; junction bases with no gene match: 6. DNA of the CDR3: TGTGCCAGCAGACGACAGGGTGAAACTGAAGCTTTCTTT. Amino acids: CASRRQGETEAFF.

V gene TRBV6-5 combines with J gene TRBJ2-5, with 7 positions matching TRBD2. The CDR3 runs 16 residues. V lost 0 bases and J lost 2; bases outside the gene matches: 6. The V gene's germline CDR1 is MNHEY and CDR2 SVGAGI. This CDR3 reads CASSYSRSSGQETQYF. The CDR3 DNA reads TGTGCCAGCAGTTACTCGAGGTCTAGCGGACAAGAGACCCAGTACTTC.

The V gene is TRBV6-1, the J gene TRBJ2-7; 8 bases align to TRBD1. The junction had 18 bases not matched to a gene; V was cut back by 7 bases and J by 4 bases. Looked up from germline, CDR1 is MNHNS and CDR2 is SASEGT. The CDR3 sequence is 17 residues long. CDR3 in DNA: TGTGCCAGCACTAAGTGGGGCGCAGGGGGCGGCCAATACGAGCAGTACTTC. Its protein product is CASTKWGAGGGQYEQYF.

The rearrangement joins TRBV21-1 to TRBJ1-1; no DNA check was done on the table's D call, TRBD1. TRBV21-1 is shown as a pseudogene. The CDR3 runs to 17 residues. CDR3 sequence: CASSLQGVRKENTEAFF. In DNA form, the CDR3 reads TGTGCCAGCAGCCTGCAGGGAGTTCGAAAGGAGAACACTGAAGCTTTCTTT.

The table lists this clonotype with a few counts. The CDR3 sequence is CASSNRDTSGYTF. Written as DNA, the CDR3 is TGTGCCAGCAGCAACCGGGACACGAGTGGCTACACCTTC. V is TRBV7-8 and J is TRBJ1-2; possible D gene TRBD1, 6 bases. V was cut by 5 bases and J by 7 bases, with 14 bases left in between. The CDR3 runs 13 residues. Germline-derived CDR1 and CDR2 are SGHVS and FQNEAQ.

The chain combines TRBV12-3 or TRBV12-4 with TRBJ2-7; D call uncertain. The ends were cut back, 3 bases at V and 1 base at J, with 13 bases in the middle. This CDR3 region has 15 residues. DNA of the CDR3: TGTGCCAGCAGTTTCACCCCGCAGATTTCCTACGAGCAGTACTTC. Its protein is CASSFTPQISYEQYF.

This clonotype is a singleton in its sample. The chain uses TRBV27 and TRBJ2-7; TRBD1 is a possible D gene (6 bases). Germline CDR1 and CDR2: MNHEY and SMNVEV (reference sequence). The germline V and J ends were trimmed by 0 bases and 0 bases, with 15 bases remaining between them. This CDR3 is 17 amino acids long. This chain's CDR3 is CASSLSLRTAHSYEQYF. CDR3 nucleotide sequence: TGTGCCAGCAGTTTATCGCTTAGGACAGCTCACTCCTACGAGCAGTACTTC.

The gene calls are TRBV7-2 and TRBJ1-1; perhaps TRBD1 as D (5 bases). CDR3 length equals 13 residues. The germline V gene has CDR1 SGHTA and CDR2 FQGNSA. The V and J ends lost 5 bases and 0 bases respectively, with 7 bases between them. CDR3 in amino acids: CASSADMNTEAFF. Here the CDR3 DNA reads TGTGCCAGCAGCGCGGACATGAACACTGAAGCTTTCTTT.

This clonotype was picked up a small number of times. The rearrangement links TRBV20-1 to TRBJ1-2; the D is unclear. The CDR3 is made up of 15 amino acids. V shed 3 bases and J shed 4 bases, with 18 bases lying between them. CDR1 is DFQATT and CDR2 is SNEGSKA in the germline V gene (reference sequence). The CDR3 here is CSASSDARGTYGYTF. The CDR3 DNA sequence: TGCAGTGCTAGTTCGGACGCTCGAGGAACCTATGGCTACACCTTC.

The chain has TRBV6-2 or TRBV6-3 and TRBJ2-5; TRBD1 agrees at 11 bases. Germline V gene sequence: CDR1 MNHEY, CDR2 SVGEGT. CDR3 length equals 14 residues. Germline trimming cut 7 bases from V and 4 bases from J; bases unmatched to any gene: 5. The CDR3 nucleotides are TGTGCCAGCAACGGACAGGGGGCCCCAGAGACCCAGTACTTC. This translates into CASNGQGAPETQYF.

By sample fraction, this clonotype is medium-sized (0.01 to 0.1%). The V and J genes are TRBV2 and TRBJ1-5; 7 positions agree with TRBD1. The CDR3 runs to 14 residues. Per germline, CDR1 SNHLY and CDR2 FYNNEI. After removal of 4 bases from V and 4 bases from J, the junction contained 4 bases not matched to a gene. The DNA for the CDR3 is TGTGCCAGCAGTGGGCAGGGGGGAAATCAGCCCCAGCATTTT. Its translation: CASSGQGGNQPQHF.

There are a few counts of this clonotype. The rearrangement joins TRBV19 to TRBJ2-7; 7 bases map to TRBD2. V lost 10 bases and J lost 1; bases outside the gene matches: 10. The CDR3 is 14 residues long. Germline V gene data show CDR1 as LNHDA and CDR2 as SQIVND (reference sequence). Here the CDR3 DNA reads TGTGCCACTACACCGGGACTATCATCCTACGAGCAGTACTTC. Amino acids: CATTPGLSSYEQYF.

The J gene is TRBJ2-1, the V gene TRBV14, with D possibly matching TRBD1 (5 bases). The CDR3 contains 14 residues. Looked up from germline, CDR1 is SGHDN and CDR2 is FVKESK. The V end was cut by 4 bases, the J end by 6 bases, with 13 bases between. The CDR3, as DNA: TGTGCCAGCAGCCGCGACATAAGGGGCAATGAGCAGTTCTTC. Amino acids: CASSRDIRGNEQFF.

The chain carries TRBV2 and TRBJ1-2; 9 nucleotides agree with TRBD1. The V gene's germline CDR1 is SNHLY and CDR2 FYNNEI. CDR3 size: 14 residues. The junction had 8 bases not matched to a gene; V was cut back by 5 bases and J by 7 bases. The CDR3 DNA sequence: TGTGCCAGCAGTCCTTCCGGGACAGGGCCTGGCTACACCTTC. As protein: CASSPSGTGPGYTF.

The rearrangement uses TRBV7-6 and TRBJ2-7; the match to TRBD1 covers 9 bases. V shed 5 bases and J 2 bases; nucleotides not matched to a gene: 19. The CDR3 loop spans 19 amino acids. Germline-derived CDR1 and CDR2 are SGHVS and FNYEAQ. The CDR3 sequence: CASSLTPIAAGQGPYEQYF. In nucleotides, the CDR3 is TGTGCCAGCAGCCTTACACCTATTGCCGCGGGACAGGGCCCCTACGAGCAGTACTTC.

This clonotype came up a few times. This chain joins TRBV7-3 and TRBJ2-2, with D perhaps TRBD2 (5 bases). This CDR3 region has 16 residues. Germline lookup yields CDR1 SGHTA and CDR2 FQGTGA. Trimming took 0 bases from V and 4 from J, leaving 12 bases between them. The CDR3 loop is CASSLTPSGLTGELFF. CDR3 in DNA: TGTGCCAGCAGCTTAACCCCGAGCGGACTCACCGGGGAGCTGTTTTTT.

A few counts support this clonotype. The J gene is TRBJ2-1, the V gene TRBV6-2 or TRBV6-3; 8 positions agree with TRBD2. The V gene's germline CDR1 is MNHEY and CDR2 SVGEGT. This CDR3 has 11 amino acids. J was trimmed by 15 bases and V by 8 bases; bases with no gene match: 9. The CDR3 region is CASHGLADTFF. Written as DNA, the CDR3 is TGTGCCAGCCATGGACTAGCCGACACGTTCTTC.

The rearrangement joins TRBV20-1 to TRBJ2-1; TRBD1 agrees at 7 bases. This CDR3 is built from 14 residues. Germline CDR1 reads DFQATT; CDR2 reads SNEGSKA (reference sequence). V lost 6 bases, J lost 7 bases, and 12 bases stayed unmatched. This CDR3 is CSAERGLSNNEQFF. CDR3 coding DNA: TGCAGTGCCGAAAGGGGGCTTTCGAATAATGAGCAGTTCTTC.

The V and J genes are TRBV7-8 and TRBJ1-2; D might be TRBD1 (5 bases). The CDR3 extends over 13 amino acids. Trimming removed 5 bases at V and 8 bases at J, with 15 bases between. Germline-derived CDR1 and CDR2 are SGHVS and FQNEAQ. This chain's CDR3 is CASSRGAGEGYTF. CDR3 coding DNA: TGTGCCAGCAGCCGAGGGGCGGGGGAGGGCTACACCTTC.

A few counts support this clonotype. The gene calls are TRBV5-6 and TRBJ1-1, with TRBD1 as a possible D gene (5 bases). Trimming left V 2 bases short and J 1 base short, with 12 bases between. The CDR3 spans 15 residues. Germline CDR1 reads SGHDT; CDR2 reads YYEEEE. The CDR3 region has the DNA TGTGCCAGCAGCTTACTGGGGGTAGGGAACACTGAAGCTTTCTTT. Translating gives CASSLLGVGNTEAFF.

This chain joins TRBV7-2 and TRBJ2-6; no clear D. The germline gives CDR1 SGHTA, CDR2 FQGNSA. The germline V and J ends were trimmed by 5 bases and 2 bases, with 10 bases remaining between them. The CDR3 contains 15 residues. Here the CDR3 reads CASSPDVAGANVLTF. The CDR3 DNA reads TGTGCCAGCAGCCCAGATGTGGCTGGGGCCAACGTCCTGACTTTC.

A few counts support this clonotype. V usage is TRBV7-6 and J usage is TRBJ1-2; weak D call: TRBD1 (6 bases). The V and J ends lost 5 bases and 7 bases respectively, with 14 bases between them. The CDR3 length is 13 residues. CDR1 is SGHVS and CDR2 is FNYEAQ in the germline V gene. The CDR3 nucleotides are TGTGCCAGCAGCCGCGTCGAGGGGGTTGGCTACACCTTC. Translated, it gives CASSRVEGVGYTF.

J is TRBJ2-7 and V is TRBV19, with TRBD2 as a possible D gene (5 bases). Trimming removed 2 bases at V and 1 base at J, with 9 bases between. CDR1 LNHDA and CDR2 SQIVND come from the germline V gene (reference sequence). CDR3 length: 14 residues. The CDR3 coding sequence is TGTGCCAGTAGTATAAAGACGGGATCCTACGAGCAGTACTTC. Its protein is CASSIKTGSYEQYF. Supplemented by reference TRBV19 and TRBJ2-7, the full variable domain reads DGGITQSPKYLFRKEGQNVTLSCEQNLNHDAMYWYRQDPGQGLRLIYYSQIVNDFQKGDIAEGYSVSREKKESFPLTVTSAQKNPTAFYLCASSIKTGSYEQYFGPGTRLTVT.